This T cell receptor beta chain comes out of a study of OX40 agonist ivuxolimab in advanced cancers. Method: immunoSEQ multiplex PCR; TCRdb's copy keeps in-frame clones and lacks some. This sample has some 19,000 clones, with approximately 73% found just once. This sequence was found in an adult with an advanced solid tumor such as melanoma, head and neck, liver or kidney cancer. Here the sequenced sample was CD4+ or CD8+ T cells sorted from blood, taken in a trial of the OX40 agonist ivuxolimab.

CDR3 coding DNA: TGTGCCAGTAGTTCCTCGGGTTACAATGAGCAGTTCTTC. It codes for CASSSSGYNEQFF. The rearrangement uses TRBV19 and TRBJ2-1; D is ambiguous. The germline CDR1 and CDR2 sequences are LNHDA and SQIVND (reference sequence). Trimming took off 5 bases at V and 4 bases at J, with 9 bases between the two ends. The CDR3 extends over 13 amino acids.